The 11 T cell receptor beta chains in this list originate from one sample, sequenced in a study of PD-1 blockade in classical Hodgkin lymphoma. Described time point: cycle 4 day 1 (C4D1), after more than five weeks of nivolumab. There was relapse after autologous stem cell transplantation in every patient, and there was variation in brentuximab vedotin exposure. The method was immunoSEQ multiplex PCR; TCRdb's version includes in-frame clones alone and lacks a portion of them. The sample gives about 39,000 clones, over 65% of which show up once; 7.5% to 10% is in the top ten. The source was peripheral blood mononuclear cells (PBMCs), collected before the fourth cycle of nivolumab. The receptors here all came from a human donor with classical Hodgkin lymphoma.

This clone was seen a single time. The chain has TRBV5-5 and TRBJ1-1; no firm D call. V lost 4 bases to trimming and J lost 1 base, with 11 bases between them. In germline, CDR1 is SGHKS, CDR2 YYEKEE (reference sequence). This CDR3 spans 14 amino acids. DNA for the CDR3: TGTGCCAGCAGCCATGCCTGGGGGAACACTGAAGCTTTCTTT. It encodes CASSHAWGNTEAFF.

The chain uses TRBV6-1 and TRBJ2-7; 9 bases map to TRBD1. This CDR3 comprises 14 residues. With V trimmed by 6 bases and J by 4 bases, 7 bases remained unmatched. CDR1 is MNHNS, CDR2 SASEGT, per germline. The CDR3 region has the DNA TGTGCCAGCAGCCTAACAGGGGGCGTATACGAGCAGTACTTC. Encoded protein: CASSLTGGVYEQYF.

The chain uses TRBV30 and TRBJ1-2; D is undetermined. Trimming cost V 0 bases and J 1 base, with 12 bases left between them. Germline CDR1 and CDR2: GTSNPN and SVGIG (reference sequence). The CDR3 contains 15 residues. In nucleotides, the CDR3 is TGTGCCTGGAGTGTAAACCGGGGATATAACTATGGCTACACCTTC. It translates to CAWSVNRGYNYGYTF. The full variable domain, in which reference TRBV30 and TRBJ1-2 provide the parts outside the CDR3, is SQTIHQWPATLVQPVGSPLSLECTVEGTSNPNLYWYRQAAGRGLQLLFYSVGIGQISSEVPQNLSASRPQDRQFILSSKKLLLSDSGFYLCAWSVNRGYNYGYTFGSGTRLTVV.

The chain couples TRBV20-1 to TRBJ2-7; D is uncertain. In germline, CDR1 is DFQATT, CDR2 SNEGSKA (reference sequence). V shed 0 bases and J shed 3 bases, with 3 bases lying between them. This CDR3 has 11 amino acids. The CDR3 protein is CSARDYYEQYF. The CDR3 DNA follows: TGCAGTGCTAGAGACTACTACGAGCAGTACTTC.

The chain links TRBV7-3 to TRBJ1-2; D is perhaps TRBD1 (5 bases). V was shortened by 5 bases and J by 4 bases, with 14 bases between the two germline ends. The CDR3 totals 14 residues. Germline V lookup: CDR1 SGHTA, CDR2 FQGTGA. CDR3 nucleotide sequence: TGTGCCAGCAGCATATCAGGGCGCGGCTATGGCTACACCTTC. It translates to CASSISGRGYGYTF.

The V call is TRBV4-3, the J call TRBJ2-7; no clear D gene. The germline gives CDR1 LGHNA, CDR2 YSLEER. This CDR3 has 14 residues. Trimming removed 1 base at V and 5 bases at J, with 12 bases between. In DNA, the CDR3 is TGCGCCAGCAGCCAAGCGTTAGTTGGCCACGAGCAGTACTTC. It is translated as CASSQALVGHEQYF.

The V and J genes are TRBV4-3 and TRBJ1-1; D unresolved. The CDR3 loop spans 15 amino acids. V lost 0 bases and J lost 1, with 9 bases in between. Germline assignment: CDR1 LGHNA and CDR2 YSLEER. CDR3 amino acids: CASSQDGARNTEAFF. As DNA, the CDR3 is TGCGCCAGCAGCCAAGATGGCGCGAGGAACACTGAAGCTTTCTTT.

The chain employs TRBV9 and TRBJ1-2, with D perhaps matching TRBD1 (6 bases). This CDR3 has 14 residues. V lost 3 bases to trimming and J lost 5 bases, with 14 bases between them. Germline lookup yields CDR1 SGDLS and CDR2 YYNGEE. The CDR3 DNA is TGTGCCAGCAGCGCCCCCGGGGGGCCGTATGGCTACACCTTC. Encoded protein: CASSAPGGPYGYTF.

The V and J genes are TRBV6-6 and TRBJ1-6; D is unclear. Germline loops: CDR1 MNHNY, CDR2 SVGAGI (reference sequence). Trimming cost V 3 bases and J 7 bases, with 10 bases left between them. This CDR3 region has 14 residues. The CDR3 DNA follows: TGTGCCAGCAGTTATAAACGCCTAAATTCACCCCTCCACTTT. Protein: CASSYKRLNSPLHF.

The chain recombines TRBV20-1 with TRBJ2-1; D gene uncertain. CDR3 length equals 11 residues. Germline lookup yields CDR1 DFQATT and CDR2 SNEGSKA (reference sequence). V was cut by 3 bases and J by 4 bases, with 4 bases left in between. The CDR3 nucleotides are TGCAGTGCTAGCGGATACAATGAGCAGTTCTTC. Translation gives CSASGYNEQFF.

The rearrangement links TRBV9 to TRBJ1-2; D is ambiguous. The germline CDR1 and CDR2 sequences are SGDLS and YYNGEE. V lost 4 bases and J 1 base, leaving 14 bases between the germline ends. CDR3 size: 15 residues. CDR3 DNA: TGTGCCAGCAGCCCCATGGCCGGGAATAACTATGGCTACACCTTC. This gives the protein CASSPMAGNNYGYTF. The whole variable domain, remainder taken from reference TRBV9 and TRBJ1-2, is DSGVTQTPKHLITATGQRVTLRCSPRSGDLSVYWYQQSLDQGLQFLIQYYNGEERAKGNILERFSAQQFPDLHSELNLSSLELGDSALYFCASSPMAGNNYGYTFGSGTRLTVV.